The clone carrying this T cell receptor beta chain was counted only a few times. Its antigen is not identified. Time point here: patch test 3, about 24 weeks after DPC sensitization. Treatment in this sample: therapeutic diphenylcyclopropenone sensitization with weekly scalp DPC. Each CDR3 protein gets one entry after TCRdb re-called the RACE reads with MiXCR. The table has 85,000 to 100,000 distinct CDR3 sequences, 25% to 35% seen once. The record originates from a study of human T cells and chemical hapten exposure. The wider study: Patch testing was performed with 0.01% DPC on the upper back, with reading at 6 days. Mostly female, the patients presented with alopecia areata, totalis or universalis.

Per germline, CDR1 SGHNT and CDR2 YYREEE (reference sequence). After removal of 4 bases from V and 8 bases from J, the junction contained 15 bases not matched to a gene. CDR3 length: 16 residues. General study results and limits: After DPC sensitization, TCRs above 1 in 1000 frequency showed no change. Alopecia in the donors means their immune response may deviate from healthy people's.

The receptor's source is a man aged 35-49 years with alopecia areata. Some clones in this sample may be carry-over from other donors' samples. Sample: whole blood, taken in connection with sensitization to the hapten diphenylcyclopropenone (DPC). J is TRBJ2-1 and V is TRBV5-4, with 7 bases matching TRBD2. The CDR3: CASSVGIPSGVDEQFF. The CDR3 region has the DNA TGTGCCAGCAGCGTTGGGATACCTAGCGGAGTAGATGAGCAGTTCTTC.